These T cell receptor beta chains were read from a single sample in a study of OX40 agonist ivuxolimab in advanced cancers. Method: immunoSEQ multiplex PCR; TCRdb's copy keeps in-frame clones and lacks some. Altogether more than 65,000 clones are present, about 94% being singletons, with the ten largest covering 15% to 18%. The sequencing used CD4+ or CD8+ T cells sorted from blood, collected in a trial of the OX40 agonist ivuxolimab. Source of these receptors: an adult with an advanced solid tumor such as melanoma, head and neck, liver or kidney cancer. The CDR3 runs from the conserved cysteine through the conserved F or W. The order of the fields is J gene, clone size, V gene, D gene, CDR3 protein, CDR3 DNA. The D gene is left open where the match is weak. Only some rows state a clone size, as once, few, many or a class for expanded clones.

j_gene: TRBJ2-2; abundance: .; v_gene: TRBV19; d_gene: .; CDR3aa: CASSIGPPQGYTGELFF; CDR3nt: TGTGCCAGTAGTATAGGCCCCCCCCAGGGCTACACCGGGGAGCTGTTTTTT
j_gene: TRBJ1-1; abundance: once; v_gene: TRBV7-6; d_gene: TRBD1; CDR3aa: CASSLRQGVNTEAFF; CDR3nt: TGTGCCAGCAGCTTACGGCAGGGGGTTAACACTGAAGCTTTCTTT
j_gene: TRBJ1-2; abundance: .; v_gene: TRBV2; d_gene: .; CDR3aa: CASSSYSYYGYTF; CDR3nt: TGTGCCAGCAGTTCGTACAGTTACTATGGCTACACCTTC
j_gene: TRBJ1-1; abundance: few; v_gene: TRBV19; d_gene: TRBD1; CDR3aa: CARTARGPEAFF; CDR3nt: TGTGCCAGGACAGCCAGGGGGCCGGAAGCTTTCTTT
j_gene: TRBJ2-7; abundance: .; v_gene: TRBV19; d_gene: .; CDR3aa: CASRPAAVNSYEQYF; CDR3nt: TGTGCCAGTAGGCCAGCAGCGGTCAACTCCTACGAGCAGTACTTC
j_gene: TRBJ1-6; abundance: .; v_gene: TRBV27; d_gene: .; CDR3aa: CASSPLEHLSSYNSPLHF; CDR3nt: TGTGCCAGCAGCCCCTTGGAGCATCTCAGCTCCTATAATTCACCCCTCCACTTT
j_gene: TRBJ1-2; abundance: .; v_gene: TRBV2; d_gene: TRBD1; CDR3aa: CASSESPGQQIYGYTF; CDR3nt: TGTGCCAGCAGTGAATCCCCGGGACAGCAGATTTATGGCTACACCTTC
j_gene: TRBJ2-7; abundance: .; v_gene: TRBV29-1; d_gene: TRBD2; CDR3aa: CSVDQGTSGRGEQYF; CDR3nt: TGCAGCGTCGATCAAGGGACTAGCGGGAGGGGCGAGCAGTACTTC
j_gene: TRBJ2-1; abundance: .; v_gene: TRBV27; d_gene: TRBD2; CDR3aa: CASSLSSGVYNEQFF; CDR3nt: TGTGCCAGCAGTTTATCTAGCGGGGTATACAATGAGCAGTTCTTC
j_gene: TRBJ2-1; abundance: .; v_gene: TRBV10-2; d_gene: TRBD2; CDR3aa: CASRDLAGGPYNEQFF; CDR3nt: TGCGCCAGCAGGGACCTAGCGGGGGGGCCCTACAATGAGCAGTTCTTC
j_gene: TRBJ1-4; abundance: .; v_gene: TRBV19; d_gene: .; CDR3aa: CASTPAGSNEKLFF; CDR3nt: TGTGCCAGTACCCCAGCGGGGTCTAATGAAAAACTGTTTTTT
j_gene: TRBJ1-2; abundance: once; v_gene: TRBV6-5; d_gene: .; CDR3aa: CASSSPGNYGYTF; CDR3nt: TGTGCCAGCAGTTCCCCTGGGAACTATGGCTACACCTTC
j_gene: TRBJ1-5; abundance: .; v_gene: TRBV5-1; d_gene: .; CDR3aa: CASSLGENQPQHF; CDR3nt: TGCGCCAGCAGCTTGGGAGAGAATCAGCCCCAGCATTTT
j_gene: TRBJ2-2; abundance: .; v_gene: TRBV19; d_gene: .; CDR3aa: CASSTWGTGELFF; CDR3nt: TGTGCCAGTAGTACCTGGGGAACCGGGGAGCTGTTTTTT
j_gene: TRBJ1-1; abundance: .; v_gene: TRBV19; d_gene: TRBD1; CDR3aa: CASTTGWAEAFF; CDR3nt: TGTGCCAGTACGACAGGGTGGGCTGAAGCTTTCTTT
j_gene: TRBJ1-2; abundance: .; v_gene: TRBV9; d_gene: TRBD1; CDR3aa: CASSPRAGTANYGYTF; CDR3nt: TGTGCCAGCAGCCCGAGGGCCGGGACAGCTAACTATGGCTACACCTTC
j_gene: TRBJ2-6; abundance: once; v_gene: TRBV4-1; d_gene: TRBD1; CDR3aa: CASSQAGQGALGANVLTF; CDR3nt: TGCGCCAGCAGCCAGGCCGGACAGGGGGCGCTTGGGGCCAACGTCCTGACTTTC
j_gene: TRBJ2-7; abundance: .; v_gene: TRBV16; d_gene: .; CDR3aa: CASSQAGNEQYF; CDR3nt: TGTGCCAGCAGCCAAGCAGGGAACGAGCAGTACTTC
j_gene: TRBJ2-3; abundance: .; v_gene: TRBV13; d_gene: TRBD1; CDR3aa: CASSRGGTGPFNTQYF; CDR3nt: TGTGCCAGCAGCCGGGGAGGGACAGGGCCGTTCAACACGCAGTATTTT
j_gene: TRBJ2-1; abundance: .; v_gene: TRBV9; d_gene: .; CDR3aa: CASSVSGPSYNEQFF; CDR3nt: TGTGCCAGCAGCGTTAGCGGACCTTCCTACAATGAGCAGTTCTTC
j_gene: TRBJ1-5; abundance: .; v_gene: TRBV18; d_gene: TRBD1; CDR3aa: CASSPGADRGFQPQHF; CDR3nt: TGTGCCAGCTCACCTGGAGCAGACAGGGGTTTTCAGCCCCAGCATTTT
j_gene: TRBJ1-1; abundance: few; v_gene: TRBV4-1; d_gene: .; CDR3aa: CASSQGASNTEAFF; CDR3nt: TGCGCCAGCAGCCAGGGGGCCTCGAACACTGAAGCTTTCTTT
j_gene: TRBJ2-3; abundance: .; v_gene: TRBV6-5; d_gene: .; CDR3aa: CASSPQGADTQYF; CDR3nt: TGTGCCAGCAGTCCTCAGGGTGCAGATACGCAGTATTTT
j_gene: TRBJ1-1; abundance: .; v_gene: TRBV7-2; d_gene: .; CDR3aa: CASSLAGVENTEAFF; CDR3nt: TGTGCCAGCAGCTTAGCAGGGGTTGAGAACACTGAAGCTTTCTTT
j_gene: TRBJ2-7; abundance: once; v_gene: TRBV9; d_gene: TRBD1; CDR3aa: CASSPWDRRYEQYF; CDR3nt: TGTGCCAGCAGCCCCTGGGACAGGCGCTACGAGCAGTACTTC
j_gene: TRBJ2-7; abundance: once; v_gene: TRBV27; d_gene: .; CDR3aa: CASRKKDSPQADF; CDR3nt: TGTGCCAGCAGAAAAAAAGACAGTCCCCAAGCGGACTTC
j_gene: TRBJ2-3; abundance: .; v_gene: TRBV7-9; d_gene: .; CDR3aa: CASSLLRDTQYF; CDR3nt: TGTGCCAGCAGCTTGTTACGGGATACGCAGTATTTT
j_gene: TRBJ2-7; abundance: .; v_gene: TRBV10-3; d_gene: TRBD1; CDR3aa: CAISGDRETGSSYEQYF; CDR3nt: TGTGCCATCAGTGGCGACAGGGAGACAGGGAGCTCCTACGAGCAGTACTTC
j_gene: TRBJ1-2; abundance: .; v_gene: TRBV29-1; d_gene: .; CDR3aa: CSVEWQGYGYTF; CDR3nt: TGCAGCGTTGAGTGGCAGGGATATGGCTACACCTTC
j_gene: TRBJ1-4; abundance: .; v_gene: TRBV11-2; d_gene: .; CDR3aa: CASSYMGGTGNEKLFF; CDR3nt: TGTGCCAGCAGCTATATGGGGGGGACCGGAAATGAAAAACTGTTTTTT
j_gene: TRBJ2-1; abundance: .; v_gene: TRBV19; d_gene: TRBD2; CDR3aa: CASRTGGGAFEQFF; CDR3nt: TGTGCCAGTAGAACGGGCGGGGGGGCCTTTGAGCAGTTCTTC
j_gene: TRBJ1-2; abundance: .; v_gene: TRBV29-1; d_gene: TRBD1; CDR3aa: CSARQGDLSVYTF; CDR3nt: TGCAGCGCAAGACAGGGGGACCTTTCGGTCTACACCTTC
j_gene: TRBJ2-4; abundance: .; v_gene: TRBV29-1; d_gene: .; CDR3aa: CSVEVGEGIRAKNIQYF; CDR3nt: TGCAGCGTTGAAGTAGGCGAGGGGATCCGGGCCAAAAACATTCAGTACTTC
j_gene: TRBJ2-1; abundance: .; v_gene: TRBV4-3; d_gene: .; CDR3aa: CASSQDGITPTSEYNEQFF; CDR3nt: TGCGCCAGCAGCCAAGATGGGATAACGCCGACTTCTGAGTACAATGAGCAGTTCTTC
j_gene: TRBJ1-1; abundance: .; v_gene: TRBV15; d_gene: .; CDR3aa: CATSRGGRTNTEAFF; CDR3nt: TGTGCCACCAGCAGAGGAGGCAGGACCAACACTGAAGCTTTCTTT
j_gene: TRBJ2-1; abundance: .; v_gene: TRBV19; d_gene: TRBD2; CDR3aa: CASSIPPGGNEQFF; CDR3nt: TGTGCCAGTAGTATCCCCCCCGGGGGGAATGAGCAGTTCTTC
j_gene: TRBJ1-1; abundance: .; v_gene: TRBV19; d_gene: .; CDR3aa: CASGGNTEAFF; CDR3nt: TGTGCCAGTGGTGGGAACACTGAAGCTTTCTTT
j_gene: TRBJ1-5; abundance: .; v_gene: TRBV27; d_gene: TRBD1; CDR3aa: CASSVGTVNQPQHF; CDR3nt: TGTGCCAGCAGCGTCGGGACAGTCAATCAGCCCCAGCATTTT
j_gene: TRBJ2-1; abundance: .; v_gene: TRBV9; d_gene: TRBD2; CDR3aa: CASSETSGRDEQFF; CDR3nt: TGTGCCAGCAGCGAGACTAGCGGGAGAGATGAGCAGTTCTTC
j_gene: TRBJ1-3; abundance: .; v_gene: TRBV11-3; d_gene: .; CDR3aa: CASSQGRSGNTIYF; CDR3nt: TGTGCCAGCAGCCAAGGGCGCTCTGGAAACACCATATATTTT
j_gene: TRBJ2-3; abundance: .; v_gene: TRBV2; d_gene: .; CDR3aa: CATWRGDSGTDTQYF; CDR3nt: TGTGCCACCTGGAGGGGGGACAGTGGCACAGATACGCAGTATTTT
j_gene: TRBJ2-3; abundance: .; v_gene: TRBV5-1; d_gene: .; CDR3aa: CASSPHLAPAPDTQYF; CDR3nt: TGCGCCAGCAGCCCCCACCTTGCCCCGGCTCCAGATACGCAGTATTTT
j_gene: TRBJ2-1; abundance: .; v_gene: TRBV4-1; d_gene: .; CDR3aa: CASSPLESLLDEQFF; CDR3nt: TGCGCCAGCAGCCCCCTAGAATCCTTACTCGATGAGCAGTTCTTC
j_gene: TRBJ2-1; abundance: .; v_gene: TRBV27; d_gene: TRBD2; CDR3aa: CASSFGLADNEQFF; CDR3nt: TGTGCCAGCAGTTTCGGGCTAGCGGACAATGAGCAGTTCTTC
j_gene: TRBJ1-1; abundance: .; v_gene: TRBV27; d_gene: .; CDR3aa: CASSLWGTNTEAFF; CDR3nt: TGTGCCAGCAGTTTATGGGGAACGAACACTGAAGCTTTCTTT
j_gene: TRBJ2-3; abundance: .; v_gene: TRBV4-3; d_gene: .; CDR3aa: CASSQDSRLTSPDTQYF; CDR3nt: TGCGCCAGCAGCCAAGACTCCCGCCTGACTAGTCCAGATACGCAGTATTTT
j_gene: TRBJ2-5; abundance: .; v_gene: TRBV12-5; d_gene: .; CDR3aa: CASGPSRDNQETQYF; CDR3nt: TGTGCTAGTGGTCCATCCCGGGACAACCAAGAGACCCAGTACTTC
j_gene: TRBJ1-5; abundance: .; v_gene: TRBV19; d_gene: .; CDR3aa: CASSPGQELYSNQPQHF; CDR3nt: TGTGCCAGTAGTCCCGGGCAGGAACTTTATAGCAATCAGCCCCAGCATTTT
j_gene: TRBJ2-1; abundance: .; v_gene: TRBV4-1; d_gene: .; CDR3aa: CASSHPGQDNGNEQFF; CDR3nt: TGCGCCAGCAGCCACCCGGGCCAAGACAATGGCAATGAGCAGTTCTTC